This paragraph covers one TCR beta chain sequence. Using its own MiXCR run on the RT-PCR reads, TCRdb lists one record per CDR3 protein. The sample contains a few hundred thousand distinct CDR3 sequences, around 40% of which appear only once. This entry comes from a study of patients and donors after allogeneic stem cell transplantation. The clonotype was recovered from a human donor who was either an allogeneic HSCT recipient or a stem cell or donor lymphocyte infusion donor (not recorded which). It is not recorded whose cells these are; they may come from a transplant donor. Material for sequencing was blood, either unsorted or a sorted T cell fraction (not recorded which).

The CDR3, as DNA: TGCGCCAGCAGCCCCAGGGAGCCCGACTATGGCTACACCTTC. It codes for CASSPREPDYGYTF. This chain connects TRBV5-1 to TRBJ1-2; maybe TRBD1 (5 bases). CDR1 and CDR2 (germline): SGHRS, YFSETQ. The CDR3 runs to 14 residues. The V gene lost 4 bases and the J gene lost 3 bases, with 13 bases spanning the gap.